What follows are 7 T cell receptor beta chains derived from one specimen sequenced in a study of blood T cells in healthy people across ages. Next came a second PCR, run for about 6 to 11 cycles, which used a sample-barcoded 5' primer along with a J-beta primer mix. A single record per CDR3 protein comes from TCRdb applying MiXCR to the 5' RACE reads. Here the sample spans 750,000 to 950,000 distinct CDR3 sequences, about 53% being singletons. The sequenced sample consisted of blood. The origin of the receptors is an elderly man in good health.

The chain links TRBV5-1 to TRBJ2-1; 9 nucleotides line up with TRBD2. Trimming cost V 2 bases and J 0 bases; bases outside gene matches: 3. The germline V gene encodes CDR1 SGHRS and CDR2 YFSETQ. This CDR3 spans 16 amino acids. The CDR3 here is CASSLGSGGSYNEQFF. The CDR3 DNA reads as TGCGCCAGCAGCTTAGGTAGCGGGGGCTCCTACAATGAGCAGTTCTTC.

The V and J genes are TRBV20-1 and TRBJ1-5; 7 bases align to TRBD1. Germline loops: CDR1 DFQATT, CDR2 SNEGSKA (reference sequence). V dropped 2 bases and J dropped 7; count of bases not matched to a gene: 5. The CDR3 runs to 13 residues. In DNA form, the CDR3 reads TGCAGTGCTAGACAGGGGGAGGAGCAGCCCCAGCATTTT. It yields the protein CSARQGEEQPQHF.

This clonotype was counted only a few times. The chain has TRBV3-1 and TRBJ2-7; possibly TRBD1 for D (6 bases). CDR1 and CDR2 (germline): LGHDT, YNNKEL (reference sequence). The CDR3 spans 15 residues. Trimming removed 4 bases at V and 3 bases at J, with 16 bases between. The CDR3 loop reads CASSLRGQVYYEQYF. The CDR3 bases are TGTGCCAGCAGCCTTCGGGGACAAGTTTACTACGAGCAGTACTTC.

The CDR3 DNA sequence: TGTGCTAGTGCCCGGGGGCGAGCAAAGTTCTTC. Protein product: CASARGRAKFF. The V gene is TRBV12-5, the J gene TRBJ2-1; D assignment may be TRBD1 or TRBD2 (6 bases each). The CDR3 consists of 11 residues. V lost 7 bases to trimming and J lost 14 bases, with 15 bases between them. The V gene's germline CDR1 is LGHNT and CDR2 FRNRAP.

This chain connects TRBV20-1 to TRBJ2-4; 10 bases are shared with TRBD1. TRBJ2-7 matches the DNA end more closely, so the J call is doubtful. The CDR3 is 13 amino acids. CDR1 and CDR2 (germline): DFQATT, SNEGSKA (reference sequence). The CDR3 DNA follows: TGCAGTGCCTCGACAGGGGGCGTCTACGAGCAGTACTTC. Protein: CSASTGGVYEQYF.

The sample holds a few counts of this clonotype. The chain carries TRBV6-5 and TRBJ2-6, with D hard to call. Germline V lookup: CDR1 MNHEY, CDR2 SVGAGI. V lost 6 bases, J lost 1 base, and 10 bases lay in between. The CDR3 is 15 amino acids. As DNA, the CDR3 is TGTGCCAGCAGGCTGTTCTCTTCTGGGGCCAACGTCCTGACTTTC. Protein: CASRLFSSGANVLTF.

This clonotype came up once. The chain joins TRBV6-4 to TRBJ2-1; TRBD1 is a possible D gene (6 bases). The CDR3 sequence is 13 residues long. CDR1 and CDR2 (germline): MRHNA, SNTAGT. Trimming cost V 8 bases and J 6 bases, with 14 bases left between them. The CDR3 DNA sequence: TGTGCCAGCTCCTGGGGGCCTGGCAATGAGCAGTTCTTC. It codes for CASSWGPGNEQFF.